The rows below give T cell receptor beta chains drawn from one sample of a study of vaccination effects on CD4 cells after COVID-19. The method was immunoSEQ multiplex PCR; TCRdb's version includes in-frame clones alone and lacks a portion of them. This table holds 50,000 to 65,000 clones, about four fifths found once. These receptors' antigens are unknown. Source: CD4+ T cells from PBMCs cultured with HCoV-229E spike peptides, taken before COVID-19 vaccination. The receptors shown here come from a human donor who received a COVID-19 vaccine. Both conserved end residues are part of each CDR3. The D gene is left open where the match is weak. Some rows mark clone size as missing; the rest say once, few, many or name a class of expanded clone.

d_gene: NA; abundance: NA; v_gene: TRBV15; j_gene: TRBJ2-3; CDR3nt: TGTGCCACCAGCAGAGTCCCCTCTATAGGTCGCACAGATACGCAGTATTTT; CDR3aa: CATSRVPSIGRTDTQYF
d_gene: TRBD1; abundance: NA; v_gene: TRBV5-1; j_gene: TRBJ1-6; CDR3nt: TGCGCCAGCAGCTCGGGACAGAGCTATAATTCACCCCTCCACTTT; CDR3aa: CASSSGQSYNSPLHF
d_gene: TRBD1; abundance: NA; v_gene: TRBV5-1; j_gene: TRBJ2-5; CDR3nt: TGCGCCAGCAGCTCCTCAGGGGGCGTTGAGGAGACCCAGTACTTC; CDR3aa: CASSSSGGVEETQYF
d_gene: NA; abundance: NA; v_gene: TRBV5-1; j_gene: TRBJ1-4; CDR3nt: TGCGCCAGCAGCTTGGTAGGGGAGGAGGAAAAACTGTTTTTT; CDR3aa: CASSLVGEEEKLFF
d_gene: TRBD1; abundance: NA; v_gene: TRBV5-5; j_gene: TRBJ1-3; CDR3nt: TGTGCCAGCAGCAAACCCGGGACAGGGGCTGGAAACACCATATATTTT; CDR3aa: CASSKPGTGAGNTIYF
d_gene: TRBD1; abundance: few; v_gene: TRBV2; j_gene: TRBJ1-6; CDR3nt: TGTGCCAGCAGTGTGAGGGACAGAAATTCACCCCTCCACTTT; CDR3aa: CASSVRDRNSPLHF
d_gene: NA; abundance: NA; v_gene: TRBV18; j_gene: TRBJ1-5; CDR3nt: TGTGCCAGCTCCCCCGCAGGGAGGGGTGGCAATCAGCCCCAGCATTTT; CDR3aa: CASSPAGRGGNQPQHF
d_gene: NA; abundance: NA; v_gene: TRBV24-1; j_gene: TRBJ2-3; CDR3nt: TGTGCCACCAGTGGTAGCAGAGGAACAGGGACCCTGACAGATACGCAGTATTTT; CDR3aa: CATSGSRGTGTLTDTQYF
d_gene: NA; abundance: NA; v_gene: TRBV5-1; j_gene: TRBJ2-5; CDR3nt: TGCGCCAGCAGCCAAGGGTCGGCGGAGACCCAGTACTTC; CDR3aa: CASSQGSAETQYF
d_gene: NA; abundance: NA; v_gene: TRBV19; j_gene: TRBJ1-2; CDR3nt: TGTGCCAGTAGTATATTAGCCGACCTTATTGACGGCTACACCTTC; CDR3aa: CASSILADLIDGYTF
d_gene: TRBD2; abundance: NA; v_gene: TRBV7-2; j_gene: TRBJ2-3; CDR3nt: TGTGCCAGCAGCTTAGCTCCGGGCGGGGGGGCCCTAGATACGCAGTATTTT; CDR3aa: CASSLAPGGGALDTQYF
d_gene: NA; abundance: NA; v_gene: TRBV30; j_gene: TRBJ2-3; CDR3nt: TGTGCCTGGAGTCCGGGACCCCCCGGTACGCAGTATTTT; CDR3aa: CAWSPGPPGTQYF
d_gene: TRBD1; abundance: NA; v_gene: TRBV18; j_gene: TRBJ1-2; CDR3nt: TGTGCCAGCTCGCTGGGACAGGGCGGTGGCTACACCTTC; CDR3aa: CASSLGQGGGYTF
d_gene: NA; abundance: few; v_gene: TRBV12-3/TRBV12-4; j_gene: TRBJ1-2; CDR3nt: TGTGCCAGGGGGGGGAGAGGGAACGGCTACACCTTC; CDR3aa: CARGGRGNGYTF
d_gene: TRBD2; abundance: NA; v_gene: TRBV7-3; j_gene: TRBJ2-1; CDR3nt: TGTGCCAGCAGCCTGGGGACTAGCGGGGTTACTGAGCAGTTCTTC; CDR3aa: CASSLGTSGVTEQFF
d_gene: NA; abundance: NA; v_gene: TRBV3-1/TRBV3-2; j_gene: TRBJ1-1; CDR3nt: TGTGCCAGCAGCCAAGATCTTGGTGGGCTTGGGATTTGGAACACTGAAGCTTTCTTT; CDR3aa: CASSQDLGGLGIWNTEAFF
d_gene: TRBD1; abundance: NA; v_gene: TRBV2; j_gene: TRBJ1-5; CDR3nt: TGTGCCAGCAGTGGTCGGCCAGGGGGTCCCAATAGCAATCAGCCCCAGCATTTT; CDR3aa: CASSGRPGGPNSNQPQHF
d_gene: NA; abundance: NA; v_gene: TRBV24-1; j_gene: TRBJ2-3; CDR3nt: TGTGCCACCAGTGACGCCACCCCGGTAGATACGCAGTATTTT; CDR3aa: CATSDATPVDTQYF
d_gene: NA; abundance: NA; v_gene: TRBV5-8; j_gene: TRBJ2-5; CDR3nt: TGTGCCAGCAGCTTGGAGGGCCGCGGGGAGACCCAGTACTTC; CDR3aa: CASSLEGRGETQYF
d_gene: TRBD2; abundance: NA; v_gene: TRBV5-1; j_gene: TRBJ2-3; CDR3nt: TGCGCCAGCAGCGCTGTGCCTAGCGGGGGGGGCACAGATACGCAGTATTTT; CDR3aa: CASSAVPSGGGTDTQYF
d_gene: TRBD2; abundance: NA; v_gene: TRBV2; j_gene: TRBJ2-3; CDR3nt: TGTGCCAGCATCCCTACTAGCGGGGGGCCGGATACGCAGTATTTT; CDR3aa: CASIPTSGGPDTQYF
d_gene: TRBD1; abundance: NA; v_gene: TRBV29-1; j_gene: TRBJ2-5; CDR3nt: TGCAGCAGTACAGGGGGCTGGGAGACCCAGTACTTC; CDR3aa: CSSTGGWETQYF
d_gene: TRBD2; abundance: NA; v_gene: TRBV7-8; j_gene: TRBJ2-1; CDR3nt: TGTGCCAGCAGCTTAGCCCGTTTAGCGGGGGCCCAAGGGCAGTTCTTC; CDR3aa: CASSLARLAGAQGQFF
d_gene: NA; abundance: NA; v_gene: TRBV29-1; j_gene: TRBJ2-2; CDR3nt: TGCAGCAGCGGCTCGAACACCGGGGAGCTGTTTTTT; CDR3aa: CSSGSNTGELFF
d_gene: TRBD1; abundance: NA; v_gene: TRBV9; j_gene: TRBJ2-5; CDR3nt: TGTGCCAGCAGCGGTCGAGGACAGGGAGGGACCCAGTACTTC; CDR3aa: CASSGRGQGGTQYF
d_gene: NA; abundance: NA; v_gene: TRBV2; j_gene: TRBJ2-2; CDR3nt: TGTGCCAGCAGTGGGGACGGGGAGCTGTTTTTT; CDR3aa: CASSGDGELFF
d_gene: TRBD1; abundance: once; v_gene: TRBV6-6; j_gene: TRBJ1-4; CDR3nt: TGTGCCAGCAGGCCGACAGGGGGTTATGAAAAACTGTTTTTT; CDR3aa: CASRPTGGYEKLFF
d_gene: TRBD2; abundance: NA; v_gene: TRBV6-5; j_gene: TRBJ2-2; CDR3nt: TGTGCCAGCAGCCCCGGGGGGGCGGGCACCGGGGAGCTGTTTTTT; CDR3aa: CASSPGGAGTGELFF
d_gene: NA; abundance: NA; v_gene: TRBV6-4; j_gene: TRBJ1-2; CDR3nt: TGTGCCAGCAGTGACACACCCCAGGCTTTTGCGAATGGCTACACCTTC; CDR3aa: CASSDTPQAFANGYTF
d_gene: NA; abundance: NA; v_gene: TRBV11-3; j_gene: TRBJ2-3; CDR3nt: TGTGCCAGCAGCTCTTCCGGCGTCTCGTATTTT; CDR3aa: CASSSSGVSYF
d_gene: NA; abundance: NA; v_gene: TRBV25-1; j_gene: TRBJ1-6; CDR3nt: TGTGCCAGCAGTGAAGATCAGGGGCAGGGTTCACCCCTCCACTTT; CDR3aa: CASSEDQGQGSPLHF
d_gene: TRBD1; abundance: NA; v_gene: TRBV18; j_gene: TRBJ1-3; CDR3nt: TGTGCCAGCTCACACGGACAGGGCTCTGGAAACACCATATATTTT; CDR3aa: CASSHGQGSGNTIYF
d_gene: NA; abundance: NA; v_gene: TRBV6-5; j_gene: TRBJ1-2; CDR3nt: TGTGCCAGCAGTTACAGTGCCTCTTCTGGCTACACCTTC; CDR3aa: CASSYSASSGYTF
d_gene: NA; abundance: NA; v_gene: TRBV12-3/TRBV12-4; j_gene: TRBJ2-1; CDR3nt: TGTGCCAGCAGTTTTATCGATGAGCAGTTCTTC; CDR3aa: CASSFIDEQFF
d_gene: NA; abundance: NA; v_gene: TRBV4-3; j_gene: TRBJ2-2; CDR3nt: TGCGCCAGCAGCCAAGATCTAGCCCCCACCGGGGAGCTGTTTTTT; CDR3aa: CASSQDLAPTGELFF
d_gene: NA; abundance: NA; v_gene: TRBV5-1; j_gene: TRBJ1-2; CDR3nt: TGCGCCAGCAGCTTGATGGCGGACCCCTATGGCTACACCTTC; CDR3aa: CASSLMADPYGYTF
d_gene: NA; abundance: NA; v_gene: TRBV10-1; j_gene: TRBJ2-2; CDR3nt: TGCGCCAGCAGTCCTACGGGATTCGCGAACACCGGGGAGCTGTTTTTT; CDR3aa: CASSPTGFANTGELFF
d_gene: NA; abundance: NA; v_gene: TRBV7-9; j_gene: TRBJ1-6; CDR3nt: TGTGCCAGCAGCTGGGACGTAGATAATTCACCCCTCCACTTT; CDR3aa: CASSWDVDNSPLHF
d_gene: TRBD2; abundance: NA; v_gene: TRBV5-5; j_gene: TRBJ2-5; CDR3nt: TGTGCCAGCAGCTTGGTAGCGGGGGGGATACAAGAGACCCAGTACTTC; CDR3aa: CASSLVAGGIQETQYF
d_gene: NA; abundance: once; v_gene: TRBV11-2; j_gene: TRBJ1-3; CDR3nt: TGTGCCAGCAGCTGGATCAGAGGGACGGGAAACACCATATATTTT; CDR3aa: CASSWIRGTGNTIYF
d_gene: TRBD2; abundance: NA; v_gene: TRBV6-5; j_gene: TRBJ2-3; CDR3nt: TGTGCCAGCAGTATACGGGGGGGCTCTCCAGATACGCAGTATTTT; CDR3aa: CASSIRGGSPDTQYF
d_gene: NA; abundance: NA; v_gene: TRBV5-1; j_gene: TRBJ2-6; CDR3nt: TGCGCCAGCAGCTTCATCCCCACGGTCCCTCCCTCTGGGGCCAACGTCCTGACTTTC; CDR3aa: CASSFIPTVPPSGANVLTF
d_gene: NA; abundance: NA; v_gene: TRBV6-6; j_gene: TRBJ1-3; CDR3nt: TGTGCCAGCAGTATCCAAGTCGGCTCTGGAAACACCATATATTTT; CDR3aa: CASSIQVGSGNTIYF
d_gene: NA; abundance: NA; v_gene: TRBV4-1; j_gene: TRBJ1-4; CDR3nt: TGCGCCAGCAGCCAAGAGGCGGCAACTAATGAAAAACTGTTTTTT; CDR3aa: CASSQEAATNEKLFF
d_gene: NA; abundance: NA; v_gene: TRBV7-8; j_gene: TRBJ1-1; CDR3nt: TGTGCCAGCAGCTTTGTGGAATTAAGCACTGAAGCTTTCTTT; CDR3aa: CASSFVELSTEAFF
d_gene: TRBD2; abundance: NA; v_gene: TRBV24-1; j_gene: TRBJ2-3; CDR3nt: TGTGCCACCAGTGACCGAGCCGGGACTAGCGGGGGGCATAGCACAGATACGCAGTATTTT; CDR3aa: CATSDRAGTSGGHSTDTQYF
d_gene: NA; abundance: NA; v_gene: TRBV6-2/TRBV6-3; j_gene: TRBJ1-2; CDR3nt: TGTGCCAGCAGTTACAGGGAAGATGGCTACACCTTC; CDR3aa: CASSYREDGYTF
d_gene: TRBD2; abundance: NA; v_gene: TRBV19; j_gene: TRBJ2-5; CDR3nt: TGTGCCAGTAGGGCGGAGGTGGGACTAGCGGACCAAGAGACCCAGTACTTC; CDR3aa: CASRAEVGLADQETQYF